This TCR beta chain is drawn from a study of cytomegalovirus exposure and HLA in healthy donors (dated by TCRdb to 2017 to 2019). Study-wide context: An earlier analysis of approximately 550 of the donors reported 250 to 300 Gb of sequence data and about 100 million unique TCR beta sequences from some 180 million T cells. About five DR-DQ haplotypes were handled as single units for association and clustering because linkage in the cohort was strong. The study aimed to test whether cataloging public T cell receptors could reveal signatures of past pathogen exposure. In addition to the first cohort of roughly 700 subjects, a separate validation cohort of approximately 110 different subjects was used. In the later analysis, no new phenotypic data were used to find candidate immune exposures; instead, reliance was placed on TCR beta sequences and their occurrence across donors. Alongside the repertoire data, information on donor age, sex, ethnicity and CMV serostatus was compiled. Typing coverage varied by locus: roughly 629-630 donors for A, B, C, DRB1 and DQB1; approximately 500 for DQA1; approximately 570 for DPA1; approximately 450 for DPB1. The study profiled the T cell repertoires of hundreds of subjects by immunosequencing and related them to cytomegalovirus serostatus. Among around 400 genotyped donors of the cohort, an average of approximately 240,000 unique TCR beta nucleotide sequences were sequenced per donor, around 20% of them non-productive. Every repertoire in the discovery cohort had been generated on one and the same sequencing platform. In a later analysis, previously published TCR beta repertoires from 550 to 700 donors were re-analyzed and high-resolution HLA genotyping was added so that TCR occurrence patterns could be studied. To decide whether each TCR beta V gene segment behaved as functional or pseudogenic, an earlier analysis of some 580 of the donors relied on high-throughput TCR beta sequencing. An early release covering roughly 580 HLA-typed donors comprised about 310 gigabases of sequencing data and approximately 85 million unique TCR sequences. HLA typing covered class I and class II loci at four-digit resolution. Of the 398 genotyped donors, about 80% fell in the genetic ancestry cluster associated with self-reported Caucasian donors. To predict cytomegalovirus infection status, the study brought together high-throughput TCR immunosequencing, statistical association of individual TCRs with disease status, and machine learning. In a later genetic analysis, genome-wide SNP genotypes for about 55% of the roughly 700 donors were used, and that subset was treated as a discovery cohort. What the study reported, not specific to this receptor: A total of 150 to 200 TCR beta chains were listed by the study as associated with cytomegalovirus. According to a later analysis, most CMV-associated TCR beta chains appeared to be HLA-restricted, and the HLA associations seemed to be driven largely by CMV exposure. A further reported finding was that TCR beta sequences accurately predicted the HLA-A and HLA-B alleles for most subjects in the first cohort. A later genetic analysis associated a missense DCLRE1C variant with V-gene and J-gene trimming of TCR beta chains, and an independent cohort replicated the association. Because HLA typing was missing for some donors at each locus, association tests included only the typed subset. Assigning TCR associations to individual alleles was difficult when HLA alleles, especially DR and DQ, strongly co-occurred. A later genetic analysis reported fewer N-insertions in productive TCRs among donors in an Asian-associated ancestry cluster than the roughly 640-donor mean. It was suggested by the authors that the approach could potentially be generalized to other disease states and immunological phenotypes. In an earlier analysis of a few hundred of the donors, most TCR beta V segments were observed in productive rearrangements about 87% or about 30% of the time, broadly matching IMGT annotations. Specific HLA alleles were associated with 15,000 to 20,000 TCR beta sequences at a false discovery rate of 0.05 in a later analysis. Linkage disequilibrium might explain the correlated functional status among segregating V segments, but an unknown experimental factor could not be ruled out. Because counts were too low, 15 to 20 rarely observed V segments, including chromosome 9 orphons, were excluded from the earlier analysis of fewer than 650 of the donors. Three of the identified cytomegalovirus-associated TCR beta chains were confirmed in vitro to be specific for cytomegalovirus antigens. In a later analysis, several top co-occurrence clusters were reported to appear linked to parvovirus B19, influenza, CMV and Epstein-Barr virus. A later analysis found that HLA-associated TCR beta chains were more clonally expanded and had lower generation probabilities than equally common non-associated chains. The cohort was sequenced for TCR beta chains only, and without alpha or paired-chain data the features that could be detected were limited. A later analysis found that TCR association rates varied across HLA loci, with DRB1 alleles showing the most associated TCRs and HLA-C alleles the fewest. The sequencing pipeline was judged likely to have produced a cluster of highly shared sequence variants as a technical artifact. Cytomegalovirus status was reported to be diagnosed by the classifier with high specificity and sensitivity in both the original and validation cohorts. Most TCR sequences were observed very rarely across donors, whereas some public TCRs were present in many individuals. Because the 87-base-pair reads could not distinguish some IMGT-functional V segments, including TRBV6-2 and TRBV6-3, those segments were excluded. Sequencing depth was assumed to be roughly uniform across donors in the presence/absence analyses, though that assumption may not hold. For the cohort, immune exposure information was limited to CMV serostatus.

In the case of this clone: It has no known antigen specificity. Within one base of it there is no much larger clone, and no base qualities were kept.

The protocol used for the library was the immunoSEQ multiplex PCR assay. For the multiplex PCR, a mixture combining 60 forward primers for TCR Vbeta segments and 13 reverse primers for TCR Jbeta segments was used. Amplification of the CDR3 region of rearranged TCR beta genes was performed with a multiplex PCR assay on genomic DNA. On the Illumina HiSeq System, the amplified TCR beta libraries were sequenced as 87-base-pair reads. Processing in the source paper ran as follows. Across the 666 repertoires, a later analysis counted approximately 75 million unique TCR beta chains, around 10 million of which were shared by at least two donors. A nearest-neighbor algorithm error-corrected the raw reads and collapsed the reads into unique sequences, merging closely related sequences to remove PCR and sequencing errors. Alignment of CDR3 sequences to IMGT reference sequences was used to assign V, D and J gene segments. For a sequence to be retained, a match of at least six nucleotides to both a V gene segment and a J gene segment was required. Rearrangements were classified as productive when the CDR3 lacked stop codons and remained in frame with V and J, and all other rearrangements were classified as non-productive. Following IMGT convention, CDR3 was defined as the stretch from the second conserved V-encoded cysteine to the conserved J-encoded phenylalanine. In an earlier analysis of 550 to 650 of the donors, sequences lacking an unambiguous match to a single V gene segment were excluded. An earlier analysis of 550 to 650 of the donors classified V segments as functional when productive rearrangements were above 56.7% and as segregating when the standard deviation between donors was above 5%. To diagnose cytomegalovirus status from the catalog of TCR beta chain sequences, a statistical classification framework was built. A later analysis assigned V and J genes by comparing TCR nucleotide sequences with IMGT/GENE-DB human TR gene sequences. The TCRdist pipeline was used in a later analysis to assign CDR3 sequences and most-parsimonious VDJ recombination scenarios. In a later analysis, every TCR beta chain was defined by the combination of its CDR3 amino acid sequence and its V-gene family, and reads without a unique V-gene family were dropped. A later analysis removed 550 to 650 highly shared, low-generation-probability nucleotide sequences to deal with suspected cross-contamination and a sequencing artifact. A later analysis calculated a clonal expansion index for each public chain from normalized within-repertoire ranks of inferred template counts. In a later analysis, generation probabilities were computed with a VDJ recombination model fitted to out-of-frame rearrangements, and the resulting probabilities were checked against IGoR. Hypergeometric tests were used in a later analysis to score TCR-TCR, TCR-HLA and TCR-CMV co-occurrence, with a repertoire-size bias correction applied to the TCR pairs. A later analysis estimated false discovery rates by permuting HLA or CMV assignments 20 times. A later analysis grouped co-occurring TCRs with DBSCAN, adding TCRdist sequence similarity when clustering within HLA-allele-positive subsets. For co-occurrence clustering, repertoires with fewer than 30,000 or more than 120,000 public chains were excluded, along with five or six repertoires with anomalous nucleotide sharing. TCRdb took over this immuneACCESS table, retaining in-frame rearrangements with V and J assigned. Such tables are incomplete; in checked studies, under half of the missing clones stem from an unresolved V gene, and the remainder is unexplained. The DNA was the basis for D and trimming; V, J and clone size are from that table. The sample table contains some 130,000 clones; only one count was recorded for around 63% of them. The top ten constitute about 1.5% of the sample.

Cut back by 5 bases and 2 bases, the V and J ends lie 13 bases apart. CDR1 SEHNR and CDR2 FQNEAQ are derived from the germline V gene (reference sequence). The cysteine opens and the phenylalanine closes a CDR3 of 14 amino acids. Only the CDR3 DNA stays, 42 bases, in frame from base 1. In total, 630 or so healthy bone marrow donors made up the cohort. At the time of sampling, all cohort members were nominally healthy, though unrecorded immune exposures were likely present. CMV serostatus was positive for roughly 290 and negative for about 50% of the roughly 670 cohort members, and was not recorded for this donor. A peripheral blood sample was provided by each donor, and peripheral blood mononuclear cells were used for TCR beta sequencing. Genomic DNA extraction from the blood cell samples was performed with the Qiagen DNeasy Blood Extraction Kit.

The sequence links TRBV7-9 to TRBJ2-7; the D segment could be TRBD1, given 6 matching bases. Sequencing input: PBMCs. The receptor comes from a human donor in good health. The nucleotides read TGTGCCAGCAGCCCGGGACATAACCCCTACGAGCAGTACTTC. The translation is CASSPGHNPYEQYF. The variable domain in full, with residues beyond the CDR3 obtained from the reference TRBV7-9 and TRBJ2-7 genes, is DTGVSQNPRHKITKRGQNVTFRCDPISEHNRLYWYRQTLGQGPEFLTYFQNEAQLEKSRLLSDRFSAERPKGSFSTLEIQRTEQGDSAMYLCASSPGHNPYEQYFGPGTRLTVT.